These 19 T cell receptor beta chains came from one sample sequenced in a study of CD8 T cells in ankylosing spondylitis. TCRdb ran MiXCR on the 5' RACE reads and lists one entry per CDR3 protein. The sample lists some 200,000 distinct CDR3 sequences, 20% to 30% occurring once. Sequencing input: blood, either unsorted or a sorted T cell fraction (not recorded which). The receptors stem from a male donor with ankylosing spondylitis or in good health (not recorded which).

This clonotype was seen at least ten times. The chain combines TRBV6-5 with TRBJ2-7; D is perhaps TRBD1 or TRBD2 (6 bases each). Trimming stripped 0 bases from V and 3 bases from J, with 12 bases between. The V gene's germline CDR1 is MNHEY and CDR2 SVGAGI. The CDR3 runs 15 residues. Here the CDR3 reads CASSYSTQGGYEQYF. In nucleotides, the CDR3 is TGTGCCAGCAGTTACTCGACACAGGGAGGCTACGAGCAGTACTTC.

This clonotype has at least ten counts. The chain uses TRBV20-1 and TRBJ2-6; no clear D gene. Germline values: CDR1 DFQATT, CDR2 SNEGSKA (reference sequence). The germline V and J ends were trimmed by 0 bases and 0 bases, with 3 bases remaining between them. This CDR3 has 14 amino acids. CDR3 in amino acids: CSAREDSGANVLTF. DNA for the CDR3: TGCAGTGCTAGAGAAGACTCTGGGGCCAACGTCCTGACTTTC.

Many counts were recorded for this clonotype. V is TRBV12-3 or TRBV12-4 and J is TRBJ2-1; 8 bases are a match to TRBD2. This CDR3 spans 14 amino acids. V was clipped by 3 bases and J by 9 bases; unmatched bases: 7. CDR3 nucleotide sequence: TGTGCCAGCAGTTTTTCGGGAGGGGAGTTTGAGCAGTTCTTC. Translating gives CASSFSGGEFEQFF.

The chain has TRBV12-3 or TRBV12-4 and TRBJ1-1, with 8 bases lining up with TRBD1. The junction had 12 bases not matched to a gene; V was cut back by 6 bases and J by 6 bases. The CDR3 consists of 15 residues. The CDR3 reads CASSPGQGELSEAFF. CDR3 bases: TGTGCCAGCAGCCCCGGACAGGGTGAGTTGTCTGAAGCTTTCTTT.

This clonotype was counted ten times or more. V gene TRBV6-1 combines with J gene TRBJ1-4; D not certain. V lost 6 bases to trimming and J lost 1 base, with 3 bases between them. The CDR3 is made up of 12 amino acids. CDR1 MNHNS and CDR2 SASEGT come from the germline V gene. CDR3: CASRVTNEKLFF. CDR3 coding DNA: TGTGCCAGCAGGGTAACTAATGAAAAACTGTTTTTT.

The rearrangement links TRBV5-1 to TRBJ2-7, with a tentative D call TRBD2 (5 bases). V lost 0 bases and J lost 4, with 14 bases in between. CDR3 length: 15 residues. Germline assignment: CDR1 SGHRS and CDR2 YFSETQ. CDR3 coding DNA: TGCGCCAGCAGCTTGGGAAGCGGTTCCAATTACGAGCAGTACTTC. Residues: CASSLGSGSNYEQYF.

The rearrangement links TRBV29-1 to TRBJ2-7, with D unclear. The germline gives CDR1 SQVTM, CDR2 ANQGSEA. Deletions cut 5 bases from V and 0 bases from J, with 14 bases between. The CDR3 runs to 14 residues. Written as DNA, the CDR3 is TGCAGCGTTCCTACGGAATATAACTCCTACGAGCAGTACTTC. This sequence encodes CSVPTEYNSYEQYF.

The J gene is TRBJ2-3, the V gene TRBV29-1; tentative D call: TRBD1 (5 bases). V lost 8 bases and J 0 bases, leaving 18 bases between the germline ends. The CDR3 loop spans 15 amino acids. Germline V lookup: CDR1 SQVTM, CDR2 ANQGSEA. The CDR3, as DNA: TGCAGCACCGATGGGGCAGCAGGTAGCACAGATACGCAGTATTTT. Amino acid sequence: CSTDGAAGSTDTQYF.

This clonotype was observed at least ten times. The chain links TRBV11-2 to TRBJ1-5; no clear D gene. V lost 5 bases to trimming and J lost 0 bases, with 8 bases between them. The CDR3 totals 14 residues. Germline CDR1 SGHAT, CDR2 FQNNGV. The CDR3 coding sequence is TGTGCCAGCAGCAATATAAATAGCAATCAGCCCCAGCATTTT. The encoded protein is CASSNINSNQPQHF.

The chain recombines TRBV20-1 with TRBJ2-6; D is perhaps TRBD2 (6 bases). Germline values: CDR1 DFQATT, CDR2 SNEGSKA (reference sequence). The CDR3 has 15 amino acids. V lost 5 bases, J lost 3 bases, and 14 bases lay in between. The CDR3 DNA reads TGCAGTGCTTACCCCGGAGGGTTTGGGGCCAACGTCCTGACTTTC. Its translation is CSAYPGGFGANVLTF.

The V call is TRBV29-1, the J call TRBJ2-7; TRBD2 is a possible D gene (6 bases). Trimming removed 4 bases at V and 3 bases at J, with 13 bases between. Germline CDR1 is SQVTM and CDR2 is ANQGSEA. CDR3 length: 13 amino acids. CDR3 amino acids: CSVGGGKNYEQYF. CDR3 sequence (DNA): TGCAGCGTTGGAGGCGGGAAGAACTACGAGCAGTACTTC.

This clonotype occurred many times. This sequence joins TRBV5-1 and TRBJ2-3; tentative D call: TRBD1 (6 bases). V lost 5 bases to trimming and J lost 2 bases, with 12 bases between them. Germline V gives CDR1 SGHRS, CDR2 YFSETQ. This CDR3 has 14 residues. CDR3 DNA sequence: TGCGCCAGCAGACGCAGGGACATCACAGATACGCAGTATTTT. Its translation is CASRRRDITDTQYF.

There are many counts of this clonotype. V gene TRBV9 combines with J gene TRBJ2-5; D tentatively fits TRBD1 or TRBD2 (6 bases each). Per germline, CDR1 SGDLS and CDR2 YYNGEE. Between the trimmed V and J ends, which lost 0 bases and 2 bases, there was a span of 17 bases. The CDR3 extends over 17 amino acids. Here the CDR3 reads CASSVAFGGRGQETQYF. The CDR3 nucleotides are TGTGCCAGCAGCGTAGCGTTCGGGGGCAGAGGACAAGAGACCCAGTACTTC.

V usage is TRBV20-1 and J usage is TRBJ2-5, with D uncertain. V shed 4 bases and J shed 1 base, with 13 bases lying between them. CDR3 length: 14 residues. Germline V gene data show CDR1 as DFQATT and CDR2 as SNEGSKA (reference sequence). CDR3 bases: TGCAGTGCTAAACCTTGGCTGACCCAAGAGACCCAGTACTTC. Translating it yields CSAKPWLTQETQYF.

This clonotype has a count of ten or more. V usage is TRBV5-6 and J usage is TRBJ2-7; 8 bases agree with TRBD1. Germline V gene sequence: CDR1 SGHDT, CDR2 YYEEEE. J was trimmed by 4 bases and V by 0 bases; bases with no gene match: 9. This CDR3 has 16 amino acids. CDR3 sequence: CASSLAWTGRVYEQYF. CDR3 DNA: TGTGCCAGCAGCTTGGCCTGGACAGGGCGGGTTTACGAGCAGTACTTC.

The table lists this clonotype with many counts. The V and J genes are TRBV6-1 and TRBJ2-5; the D gene is possibly TRBD1 (6 bases). This CDR3 comprises 13 residues. Trimming removed 6 bases from V and 5 bases from J, with 13 bases in between. The V gene's germline CDR1 is MNHNS and CDR2 SASEGT. This CDR3 is CASSSGAGETQYF. The CDR3, as DNA: TGTGCCAGCAGCTCAGGGGCCGGGGAGACCCAGTACTTC.

This clonotype was recorded a few times. The chain carries TRBV20-1 and TRBJ2-1, with D perhaps TRBD2 (5 bases). V shed 1 base and J shed 1 base, with 11 bases lying between them. From germline, CDR1 is DFQATT and CDR2 SNEGSKA (reference sequence). CDR3 length: 15 residues. The CDR3: CSARGVGESYNEQFF. The CDR3 region has the DNA TGCAGTGCTAGAGGGGTGGGAGAATCCTACAATGAGCAGTTCTTC.

This clonotype was detected ten times or more. This chain connects TRBV12-3 or TRBV12-4 to TRBJ1-6; tentative D call: TRBD1 (5 bases). The CDR3 consists of 16 residues. With 6 bases removed from V and 7 bases from J, the gap between germline ends came to 19 bases. CDR3 sequence reads: CASRPMTGTENSPLHF. The CDR3 DNA follows: TGTGCCAGCAGACCCATGACCGGGACCGAAAATTCACCCCTCCACTTT.

This clonotype has more than one count but fewer than ten. Here the CDR3 reads CASNRDYQETQYF. The CDR3 DNA sequence: TGTGCCAGCAACCGGGACTACCAAGAGACCCAGTACTTC. The chain is built from TRBV12-3 or TRBV12-4 and TRBJ2-5; a possible D gene is TRBD2 (6 bases). The CDR3 sequence is 13 residues long. Trimming took 7 bases from V and 0 from J, leaving 9 bases between them.